This record concerns one T cell receptor (beta chain) sequence. This sample was included in a study of blood T cell repertoires in COVID-19. Study-level information: From T cells, B-cell-depleted T cells, or PBMCs came the material, which was cDNA or gDNA.

Measured with immunoSEQ multiplex PCR; TCRdb has only the in-frame clones, and not every one. The table lists 100,000 to 120,000 clones, roughly 80% of them singletons. Sample: peripheral blood. The receptor was isolated from a man aged 50 or older with acute or convalescent COVID-19.

DNA of the CDR3: TGTGCCAGCAGTCCAGGACAGGGTATCAGCTCTGGGGCCAACGTCCTGACTTTC. It specifies CASSPGQGISSGANVLTF. This sequence joins TRBV3-1 (or the pseudogene TRBV3-2) and TRBJ2-6; 8 bases align to TRBD1. CDR3 length: 18 residues. CDR1 is LGHDT and CDR2 is YNNKEL in the germline V gene (reference sequence). V shed 6 bases and J 0 bases; nucleotides not matched to a gene: 10.